A single sample gave rise to the 20 T cell receptor beta chains below, sequenced in a study of T cell responses to AZD1222 COVID-19 vaccine. The repertoire was sequenced with immunoSEQ multiplex PCR; TCRdb's copy has only in-frame clones and lacks some. The sample holds roughly 89,000 clones, over 75% seen once. This specimen consisted of peripheral blood, obtained on day 0 of MenACWY control vaccination. The receptors originated from an adult in good health.

The V and J genes are TRBV7-9 and TRBJ1-1; no clear D gene. V was shortened by 2 bases and J by 1 base, with 11 bases between the two germline ends. This CDR3 has 15 amino acids. The germline V gene has CDR1 SEHNR and CDR2 FQNEAQ (reference sequence). DNA for the CDR3: TGTGCCAGCAGCTTATGGCTCACACAGAACACTGAAGCTTTCTTT. This sequence encodes CASSLWLTQNTEAFF.

This chain connects TRBV3-1 (or the pseudogene TRBV3-2) to TRBJ1-1; 7 bases are shared with TRBD1. The CDR3 length is 15 residues. V lost 6 bases and J lost 3; bases outside the gene matches: 10. The V gene's germline CDR1 is LGHDT and CDR2 YNNKEL (reference sequence). CDR3 protein: CASSPTVQGYTEAFF. CDR3 nucleotide sequence: TGTGCCAGCAGTCCAACAGTACAGGGGTACACTGAAGCTTTCTTT.

The chain combines TRBV9 with TRBJ2-5; no definite D call. Trimming took 0 bases from V and 5 from J, leaving 14 bases between them. Germline V gene sequence: CDR1 SGDLS, CDR2 YYNGEE. This CDR3 is built from 15 residues. The CDR3 loop is CASSVGGRVGETQYF. The CDR3 bases are TGTGCCAGCAGCGTAGGTGGTAGGGTTGGGGAGACCCAGTACTTC. Filled out from reference TRBV9 and TRBJ2-5, the complete variable domain reads DSGVTQTPKHLITATGQRVTLRCSPRSGDLSVYWYQQSLDQGLQFLIQYYNGEERAKGNILERFSAQQFPDLHSELNLSSLELGDSALYFCASSVGGRVGETQYFGPGTRLLVL.

V is TRBV7-2 and J is TRBJ1-2, with a tentative D call TRBD1 (5 bases). CDR1 SGHTA and CDR2 FQGNSA come from the germline V gene. The CDR3 spans 16 residues. V was trimmed by 6 bases and J by 8 bases, leaving 25 bases between them. CDR3: CASSQTPGPPDVGYTF. In nucleotides, the CDR3 is TGTGCCAGCAGTCAAACACCGGGACCGCCGGATGTCGGCTACACCTTC.

In DNA form, the CDR3 reads TGTGCCAGCAGCTTAGATCGCCAGGGGTTAGGCTACACCTTC. It specifies CASSLDRQGLGYTF. The genes are TRBV7-3 and TRBJ1-2; maybe TRBD1 (6 bases). The CDR3 is made up of 14 amino acids. Trimming removed 2 bases from V and 8 bases from J, with 15 bases in between. The germline V gene encodes CDR1 SGHTA and CDR2 FQGTGA.

The chain joins TRBV12-3 or TRBV12-4 to TRBJ2-7, with D hard to call. Trimming shortened V by 1 base and J by 2 bases, and 3 bases separated the two germline ends. This CDR3 is built from 12 residues. The CDR3 region has the DNA TGTGCCAGCAGTTTAGAAGCCTACGAGCAGTACTTC. This translates into CASSLEAYEQYF.

The chain employs TRBV7-2 and TRBJ2-1; TRBD1 matches 7 bases. Germline V CDR1 and CDR2: SGHTA, FQGNSA. The junction had 7 bases not matched to a gene; V was cut back by 4 bases and J by 4 bases. The CDR3 spans 15 residues. CDR3 in DNA: TGTGCCAGCAGCTCTCGACAGGGTCTGTACAATGAGCAGTTCTTC. Encoded protein: CASSSRQGLYNEQFF. The full variable domain, its missing parts supplied by reference TRBV7-2 and TRBJ2-1, is GAGVSQSPSNKVTEKGKDVELRCDPISGHTALYWYRQSLGQGLEFLIYFQGNSAPDKSGLPSDRFSAERTGGSVSTLTIQRTQQEDSAVYLCASSSRQGLYNEQFFGPGTRLTVL.

The V and J genes are TRBV3-1 (or the pseudogene TRBV3-2) and TRBJ1-5; the D is unclear. The CDR3 is 14 residues long. V was clipped by 4 bases and J by 7 bases, with 14 bases between them. Germline V gene data show CDR1 as LGHDT and CDR2 as YNNKEL (reference sequence). In DNA form, the CDR3 reads TGTGCCAGCAGCCGGCGTGGGGTTCGGCAGCCCCAGCATTTT. Translated: CASSRRGVRQPQHF.

Of note for this clone: Other DNA sequences from this sample encode an identical CDR3 as well. The chain couples TRBV7-2 to TRBJ2-1; no definite D call. Looked up from germline, CDR1 is SGHTA and CDR2 is FQGNSA. The V and J ends lost 6 bases and 10 bases respectively, with 10 bases between them. The CDR3 sequence is 11 residues long. CDR3 nucleotide sequence: TGTGCCAGCAGTTTGGGCGGAGAGCAGTTCTTC. It translates to CASSLGGEQFF.

This chain joins TRBV9 and TRBJ1-6; perhaps TRBD1 as D (5 bases). The length of the CDR3 is 13 residues. Germline CDR1 reads SGDLS; CDR2 reads YYNGEE. With 4 bases removed from V and 10 bases from J, the gap between germline ends came to 12 bases. The chain's CDR3 is CASSLEGNSPLHF. The CDR3 DNA reads as TGTGCCAGCAGCCTAGAGGGGAACTCACCCCTCCACTTT. Drawing the rest from reference TRBV9 and TRBJ1-6, the complete variable domain is DSGVTQTPKHLITATGQRVTLRCSPRSGDLSVYWYQQSLDQGLQFLIQYYNGEERAKGNILERFSAQQFPDLHSELNLSSLELGDSALYFCASSLEGNSPLHFGNGTRLTVT.

The rearrangement links TRBV7-9 to TRBJ2-1; 14 nucleotides line up with TRBD2. CDR1 and CDR2 from the germline V gene are SEHNR and FQNEAQ (reference sequence). Trimming cost V 5 bases and J 6 bases; bases outside gene matches: 9. This CDR3 comprises 17 residues. The CDR3 DNA follows: TGTGCCAGCAGCCAGGGACTAGCGGGAGTAACTGCCAATGAGCAGTTCTTC. Translation gives CASSQGLAGVTANEQFF.

The genes are TRBV4-1 and TRBJ2-7; TRBD2 matches 8 bases. The V segment lost 4 bases and the J segment 2 bases; nucleotides outside the gene matches: 19. From germline, CDR1 is MGHRA and CDR2 YSYEKL. The CDR3 consists of 19 residues. The CDR3 nucleotides are TGCGCCAGCAGCCCCTACTGGACAGCGGCGGGAGGAACCCCCTACGAGCAGTACTTC. It yields the protein CASSPYWTAAGGTPYEQYF.

The rearrangement uses TRBV6-5 and TRBJ2-3; 7 bases align to TRBD2. V dropped 7 bases and J dropped 8; count of bases not matched to a gene: 12. Looked up from germline, CDR1 is MNHEY and CDR2 is SVGAGI. This CDR3 is 14 amino acids long. This CDR3 is CASTPGTTTPTQYF. The CDR3 DNA reads as TGTGCCAGCACTCCCGGGACTACAACACCTACGCAGTATTTT.

This clone was seen a single time. The V gene is TRBV2, the J gene TRBJ2-7, with D perhaps matching TRBD1 or TRBD2 (5 bases each). Germline V gene data show CDR1 as SNHLY and CDR2 as FYNNEI. V gave up 6 bases and J gave up 3 bases, with 12 bases separating them. The CDR3 consists of 13 residues. CDR3 residues: CASSERGNYEQYF. Here the CDR3 DNA reads TGTGCCAGCAGCGAGAGGGGCAACTACGAGCAGTACTTC.

This clone appeared a single time. The genes are TRBV5-1 and TRBJ1-2; tentative D call: TRBD1 (6 bases). CDR1 and CDR2 from the germline V gene are SGHRS and YFSETQ. V gave up 0 bases and J gave up 4 bases, with 13 bases separating them. This CDR3 region has 15 residues. CDR3 nucleotide sequence: TGCGCCAGCAGCTTGGTTTCAGGGGAGGGCTATGGCTACACCTTC. It yields the protein CASSLVSGEGYGYTF.

This clone was recorded only once. The chain combines TRBV9 with TRBJ2-2; D not certain. Trimming took 0 bases from V and 4 from J, leaving 4 bases between them. CDR3 length equals 13 residues. CDR1 and CDR2 (germline): SGDLS, YYNGEE. The CDR3: CASSVDSTGELFF. The DNA of the CDR3 is TGTGCCAGCAGCGTAGATAGCACCGGGGAGCTGTTTTTT.

The chain links TRBV27 to TRBJ1-1; possible D gene TRBD1, 5 bases. The CDR3 is made up of 12 amino acids. Germline lookup yields CDR1 MNHEY and CDR2 SMNVEV (reference sequence). V dropped 3 bases and J dropped 11 bases, with 13 bases sitting between them. The CDR3 nucleotides are TGTGCCAGCAGTTTCCCGATGGGGGAGGCTTTCTTT. It is translated as CASSFPMGEAFF.

The genes are TRBV7-2 and TRBJ2-7; 10 nucleotides match TRBD1. Losses at the gene ends were 5 bases for V and 3 bases for J; bases not matched to a gene: 4. The CDR3 is 14 amino acids. Germline CDR1 reads SGHTA; CDR2 reads FQGNSA. The CDR3 is CASSAGQGLYEQYF. Here the CDR3 DNA reads TGTGCCAGCAGCGCGGGACAGGGGCTCTACGAGCAGTACTTC.

The chain links TRBV27 to TRBJ2-1; 8 nucleotides match TRBD2. Germline CDR1 reads MNHEY; CDR2 reads SMNVEV (reference sequence). The CDR3 runs to 16 residues. J lost 7 bases, V lost 6 bases, and 14 bases had no gene match. In nucleotides, the CDR3 is TGTGCCAGCAGGGTTATTCGGGGGGGCTCGGGGAATGAGCAGTTCTTC. It encodes CASRVIRGGSGNEQFF.

This chain joins TRBV10-1 and TRBJ2-2; weak D call: TRBD2 (5 bases). The CDR3 totals 17 residues. V gave up 11 bases and J gave up 3 bases, with 25 bases separating them. Germline V lookup: CDR1 WNHNN, CDR2 SYGVQD (reference sequence). This CDR3 is CASSMAIVGADTGELFF. CDR3 DNA sequence: TGCGCCTCCTCTATGGCCATAGTGGGAGCCGACACCGGGGAGCTGTTTTTT.